This T cell receptor (beta chain) was observed in a study of blood T cells in healthy people across ages. The trim removed 2 bases at V and 3 bases at J, leaving 7 bases unmatched. CDR3 length: 16 residues. A sample-barcoded 5' primer and a J-beta primer mix were used in a second PCR of roughly 6 to 12 cycles. TCRdb re-called the 5' RACE reads with MiXCR, one entry per CDR3 protein. The table includes 1.5 million to 2 million distinct CDR3 sequences, roughly 32% detected once. Sequencing input: blood. The source is a woman in her twenties or thirties in good health. The chain is built from TRBV12-3 or TRBV12-4 and TRBJ2-3, with 8 bases fitting TRBD1. The CDR3 nucleotides are TGTGCCAGCAGTTTATCGAGCAGGGGGCGAACAGATACGCAGTATTTT. This sequence encodes CASSLSSRGRTDTQYF.